This TCR beta chain was profiled in a study of blood T cell repertoires in COVID-19. Study-wide background: Sites in the United States, Italy and Spain provided acute and convalescent COVID-19 samples.

The CDR3 sequence is 14 residues long. CDR1 SGDLS and CDR2 YYNGEE come from the germline V gene. The V gene lost 6 bases and the J gene lost 2 bases, with 14 bases spanning the gap. The repertoire was sequenced with immunoSEQ multiplex PCR; TCRdb's copy has only in-frame clones and lacks some. The sample records about 480,000 clones, about 90% being singletons. This clonotype originated in a woman aged 18-29 years with acute COVID-19. The specimen was PBMCs or T cells enriched from blood (not recorded which). The gene calls are TRBV9 and TRBJ1-2; unclear D gene. CDR3 region: CASTPTSGNYGYTF. The CDR3 DNA reads TGTGCCAGCACACCTACCAGCGGGAACTATGGCTACACCTTC.